This section outlines one T cell receptor beta chain sequence together with its context. Its antigen is as yet unknown. CDR3 length: 15 amino acids. With V trimmed by 6 bases and J by 5 bases, 13 bases remained unmatched. Germline-derived CDR1 and CDR2 are SQVTM and ANQGSEA. Splitting the CD4+ cells yielded a CD45RA+ naive subset and a CD45RA-negative memory subset. This entry belongs to a study of shared clonotypes between healthy human individuals. At the level of the study: Three plates were used per donor for CD4 naive, three for CD4 memory, two for CD8 naive and one for CD8 memory.

General study findings and limits: Generation of non-shared clonotypes was less probable than generation of clonotypes shared by all four donors. An anticipated effect of sequencing depth on clonotype sharing among donors was recognized.

TCRdb's copy holds only in-frame clones and misses some; the assay was immunoSEQ multiplex PCR. Among some 1 million clones listed, more than 60% were seen once. The sequence derives from a man aged 18 to 29 in good health. The sequenced sample consisted of memory CD4+ T cells sorted from blood. Specified subset: CD45RA-negative fraction. This chain connects TRBV29-1 to TRBJ2-5; TRBD2 aligns across 9 bases. The CDR3 sequence: CSVAKSGRTWETQYF. DNA for the CDR3: TGCAGCGTGGCGAAGAGCGGGAGGACGTGGGAGACCCAGTACTTC.